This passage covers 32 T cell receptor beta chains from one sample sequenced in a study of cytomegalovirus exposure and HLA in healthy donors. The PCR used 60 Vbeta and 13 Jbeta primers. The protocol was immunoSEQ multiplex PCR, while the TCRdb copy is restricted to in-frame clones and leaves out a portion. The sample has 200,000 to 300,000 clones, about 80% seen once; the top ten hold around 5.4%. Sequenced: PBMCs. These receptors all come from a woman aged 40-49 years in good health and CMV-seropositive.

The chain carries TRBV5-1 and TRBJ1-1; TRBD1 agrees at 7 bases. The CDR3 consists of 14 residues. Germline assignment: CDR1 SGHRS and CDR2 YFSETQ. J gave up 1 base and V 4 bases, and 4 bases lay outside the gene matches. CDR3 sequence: CASSRQGPNTEAFF. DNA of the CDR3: TGCGCCAGCAGCCGACAGGGACCGAACACTGAAGCTTTCTTT.

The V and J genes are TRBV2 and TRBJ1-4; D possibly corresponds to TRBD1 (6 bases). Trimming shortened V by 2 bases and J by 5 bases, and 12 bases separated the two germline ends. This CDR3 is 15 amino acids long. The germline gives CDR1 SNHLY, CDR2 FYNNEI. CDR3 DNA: TGTGCCAGCAGTGAATATGGACAGAAGAATGAAAAACTGTTTTTT. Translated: CASSEYGQKNEKLFF.

The DNA for the CDR3 is TGTGCCAGTAGTTCACAGCTCATGAACACTGAAGCTTTCTTT. The encoded protein is CASSSQLMNTEAFF. V and J are TRBV19 and TRBJ1-1; D is unclear. Germline V gives CDR1 LNHDA, CDR2 SQIVND (reference sequence). The CDR3 has 14 residues. With 5 bases removed from V and 0 bases from J, the gap between germline ends came to 10 bases.

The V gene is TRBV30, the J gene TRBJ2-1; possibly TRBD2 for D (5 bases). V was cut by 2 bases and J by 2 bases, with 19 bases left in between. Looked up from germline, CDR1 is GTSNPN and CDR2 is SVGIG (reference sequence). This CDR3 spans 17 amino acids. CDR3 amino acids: CAWSTTLGLRPYNEQFF. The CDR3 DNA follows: TGTGCCTGGAGTACTACCTTAGGACTCCGGCCCTACAATGAGCAGTTCTTC.

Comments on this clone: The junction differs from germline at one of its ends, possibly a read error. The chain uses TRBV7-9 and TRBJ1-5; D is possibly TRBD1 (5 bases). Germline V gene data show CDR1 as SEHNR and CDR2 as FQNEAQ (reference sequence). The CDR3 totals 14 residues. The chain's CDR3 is CSSSQGRGNQPQHF. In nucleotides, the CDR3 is TGTTCCAGCAGCCAGGGAAGAGGCAATCAGCCCCAGCATTTT.

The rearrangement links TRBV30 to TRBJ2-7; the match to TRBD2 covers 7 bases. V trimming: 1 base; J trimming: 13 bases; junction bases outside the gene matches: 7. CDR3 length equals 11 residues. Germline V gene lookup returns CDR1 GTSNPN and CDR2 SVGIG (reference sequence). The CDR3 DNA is TGTGCCTGGAGTGAGGCTAGCGGCTATTACTTC. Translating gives CAWSEASGYYF.

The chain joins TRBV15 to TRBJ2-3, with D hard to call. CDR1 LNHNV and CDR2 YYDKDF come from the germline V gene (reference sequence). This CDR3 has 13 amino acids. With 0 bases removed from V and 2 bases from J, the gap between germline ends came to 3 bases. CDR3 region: CATSRDLTDTQYF. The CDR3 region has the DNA TGTGCCACCAGCAGAGATCTCACAGATACGCAGTATTTT.

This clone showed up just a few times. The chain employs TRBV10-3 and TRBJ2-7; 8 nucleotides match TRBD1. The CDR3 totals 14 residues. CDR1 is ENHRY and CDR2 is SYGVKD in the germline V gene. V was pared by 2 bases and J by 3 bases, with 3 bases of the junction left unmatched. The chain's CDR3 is CAISEDRGYYEQYF. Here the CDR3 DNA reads TGTGCCATCAGTGAGGACAGGGGCTACTACGAGCAGTACTTC.

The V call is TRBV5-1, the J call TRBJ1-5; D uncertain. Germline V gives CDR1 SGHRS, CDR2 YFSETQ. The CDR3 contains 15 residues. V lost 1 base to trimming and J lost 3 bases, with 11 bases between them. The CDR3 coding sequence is TGCGCCAGCAGCTTGACGGCAGGTATCAATCAGCCCCAGCATTTT. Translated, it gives CASSLTAGINQPQHF.

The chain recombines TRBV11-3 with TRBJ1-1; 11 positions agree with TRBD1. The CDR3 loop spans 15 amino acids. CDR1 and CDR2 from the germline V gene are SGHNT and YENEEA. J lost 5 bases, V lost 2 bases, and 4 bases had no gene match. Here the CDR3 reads CASSLSGTGGTEAFF. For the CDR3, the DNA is TGTGCCAGCAGCTTATCCGGGACAGGGGGTACTGAAGCTTTCTTT.

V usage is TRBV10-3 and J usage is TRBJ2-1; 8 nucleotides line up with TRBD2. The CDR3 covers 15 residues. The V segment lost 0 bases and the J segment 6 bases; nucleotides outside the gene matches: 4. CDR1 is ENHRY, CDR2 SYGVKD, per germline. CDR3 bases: TGTGCCATCAGTGAGTCGGGACTAGTGGGCAATGAGCAGTTCTTC. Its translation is CAISESGLVGNEQFF.

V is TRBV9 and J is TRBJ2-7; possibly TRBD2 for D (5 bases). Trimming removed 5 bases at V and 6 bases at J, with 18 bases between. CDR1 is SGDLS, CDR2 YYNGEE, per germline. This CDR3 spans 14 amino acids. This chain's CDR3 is CASSQEAPVSEQYF. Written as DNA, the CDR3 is TGTGCCAGCAGTCAGGAGGCCCCTGTGAGCGAGCAGTACTTC.

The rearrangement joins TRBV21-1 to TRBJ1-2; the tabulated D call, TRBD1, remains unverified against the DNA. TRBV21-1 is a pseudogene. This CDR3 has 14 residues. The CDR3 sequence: CASSKEGTDYGYTF. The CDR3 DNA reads TGTGCCAGCAGCAAAGAGGGGACAGACTATGGCTACACCTTC.

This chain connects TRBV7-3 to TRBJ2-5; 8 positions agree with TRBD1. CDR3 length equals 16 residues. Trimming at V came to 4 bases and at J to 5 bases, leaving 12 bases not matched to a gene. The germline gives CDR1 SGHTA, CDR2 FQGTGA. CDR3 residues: CASSSFGTGPKETQYF. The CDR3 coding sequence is TGTGCCAGCAGCTCCTTCGGGACAGGCCCTAAGGAGACCCAGTACTTC.

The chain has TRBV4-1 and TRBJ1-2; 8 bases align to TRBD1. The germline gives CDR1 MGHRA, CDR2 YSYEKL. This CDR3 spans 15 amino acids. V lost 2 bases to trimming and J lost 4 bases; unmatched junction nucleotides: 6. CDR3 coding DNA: TGCGCCAGCAGCCAAAAAGAGGACAGGGTCTATGGCTACACCTTC. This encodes CASSQKEDRVYGYTF.

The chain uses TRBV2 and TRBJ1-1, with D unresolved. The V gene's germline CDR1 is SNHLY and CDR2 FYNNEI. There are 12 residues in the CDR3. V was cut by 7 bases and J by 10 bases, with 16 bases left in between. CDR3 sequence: CASTPDQAGAFF. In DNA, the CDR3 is TGTGCCAGCACCCCTGACCAGGCGGGAGCTTTCTTT.

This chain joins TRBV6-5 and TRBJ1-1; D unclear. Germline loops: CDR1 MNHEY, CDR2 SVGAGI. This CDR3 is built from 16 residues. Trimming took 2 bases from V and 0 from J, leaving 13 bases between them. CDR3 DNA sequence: TGTGCCAGCAGTTACGGGCAAGAGATTATGAACACTGAAGCTTTCTTT. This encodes CASSYGQEIMNTEAFF.

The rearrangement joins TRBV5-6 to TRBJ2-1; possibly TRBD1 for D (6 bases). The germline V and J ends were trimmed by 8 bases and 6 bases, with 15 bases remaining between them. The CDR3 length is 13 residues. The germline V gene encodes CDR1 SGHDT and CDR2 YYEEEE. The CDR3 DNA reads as TGTGCCAGTGGGCAGGGGTCAAGCAATGAGCAGTTCTTC. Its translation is CASGQGSSNEQFF.

Here the CDR3 reads CSVRRTFNEKLFF. The CDR3 DNA is TGCAGCGTTAGACGGACTTTTAATGAAAAACTGTTTTTT. This chain connects TRBV29-1 to TRBJ1-4, with unresolved D. V lost 5 bases and J 4 bases, leaving 11 bases between the germline ends. The germline gives CDR1 SQVTM, CDR2 ANQGSEA. The CDR3 loop spans 13 amino acids.

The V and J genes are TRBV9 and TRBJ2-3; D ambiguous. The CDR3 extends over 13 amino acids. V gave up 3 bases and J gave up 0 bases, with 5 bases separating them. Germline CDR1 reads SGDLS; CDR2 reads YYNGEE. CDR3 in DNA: TGTGCCAGCAGCGCCCTTAGCACAGATACGCAGTATTTT. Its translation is CASSALSTDTQYF.

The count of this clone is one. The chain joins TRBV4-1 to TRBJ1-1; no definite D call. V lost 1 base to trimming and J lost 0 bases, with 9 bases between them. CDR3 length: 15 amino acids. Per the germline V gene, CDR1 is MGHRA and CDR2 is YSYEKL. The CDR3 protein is CASSQGTGLNTEAFF. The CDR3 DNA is TGCGCCAGCAGCCAAGGAACGGGGTTGAACACTGAAGCTTTCTTT.

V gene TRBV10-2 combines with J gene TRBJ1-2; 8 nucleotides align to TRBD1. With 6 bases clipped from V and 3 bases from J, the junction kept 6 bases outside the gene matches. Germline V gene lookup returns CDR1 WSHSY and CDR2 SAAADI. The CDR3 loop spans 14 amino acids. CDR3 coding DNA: TGCGCCAGCAGAGGGACAGGACATGACTATGGCTACACCTTC. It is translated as CASRGTGHDYGYTF.

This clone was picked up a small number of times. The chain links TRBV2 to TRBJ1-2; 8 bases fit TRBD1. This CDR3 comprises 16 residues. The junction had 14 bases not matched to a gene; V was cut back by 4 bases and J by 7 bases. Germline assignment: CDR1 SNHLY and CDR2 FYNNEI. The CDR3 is CASSAGYTGGRIGYTF. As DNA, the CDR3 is TGTGCCAGCAGTGCTGGCTATACAGGGGGGAGGATTGGCTACACCTTC. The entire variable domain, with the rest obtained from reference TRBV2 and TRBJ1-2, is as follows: EPEVTQTPSHQVTQMGQEVILRCVPISNHLYFYWYRQILGQKVEFLVSFYNNEISEKSEIFDDQFSVERPDGSNFTLKIRSTKLEDSAMYFCASSAGYTGGRIGYTFGSGTRLTVV.

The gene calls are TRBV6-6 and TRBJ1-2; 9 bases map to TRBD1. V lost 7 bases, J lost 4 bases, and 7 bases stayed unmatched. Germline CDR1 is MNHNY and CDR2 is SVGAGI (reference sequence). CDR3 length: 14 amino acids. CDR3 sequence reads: CASTWDRVGYGYTF. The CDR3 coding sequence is TGTGCCAGCACCTGGGACAGGGTAGGCTATGGCTACACCTTC.

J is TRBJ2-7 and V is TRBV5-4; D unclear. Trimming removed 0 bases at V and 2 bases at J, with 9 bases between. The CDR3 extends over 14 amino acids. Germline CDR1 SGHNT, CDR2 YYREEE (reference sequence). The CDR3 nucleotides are TGTGCCAGCAGCTTGGCTAGGTCTCCCTACGAGCAGTACTTC. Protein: CASSLARSPYEQYF.

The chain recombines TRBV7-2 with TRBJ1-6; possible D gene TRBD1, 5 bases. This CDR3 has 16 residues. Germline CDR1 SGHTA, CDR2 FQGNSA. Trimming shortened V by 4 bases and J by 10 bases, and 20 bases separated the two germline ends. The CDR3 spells CASSSAGGPVGSPLHF. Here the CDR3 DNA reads TGTGCCAGCAGCTCCGCGGGGGGACCGGTAGGGTCACCCCTCCACTTT.

The CDR3 sequence is CASSLVGHRGTEKLFF. The DNA of the CDR3 is TGTGCCAGCAGCTTAGTAGGGCACAGGGGGACTGAAAAACTGTTTTTT. The V gene is TRBV7-2, the J gene TRBJ1-4; 8 bases line up with TRBD1. Germline V CDR1 and CDR2: SGHTA, FQGNSA. Trimming at V came to 1 base and at J to 7 bases, leaving 8 bases not matched to a gene. The length of the CDR3 is 16 residues.

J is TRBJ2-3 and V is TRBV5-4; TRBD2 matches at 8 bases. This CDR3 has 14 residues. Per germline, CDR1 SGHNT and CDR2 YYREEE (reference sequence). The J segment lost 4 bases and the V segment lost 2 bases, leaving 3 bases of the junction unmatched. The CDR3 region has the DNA TGTGCCAGCAGCTTTTTGACTAGCGCAGATACGCAGTATTTT. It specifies CASSFLTSADTQYF.

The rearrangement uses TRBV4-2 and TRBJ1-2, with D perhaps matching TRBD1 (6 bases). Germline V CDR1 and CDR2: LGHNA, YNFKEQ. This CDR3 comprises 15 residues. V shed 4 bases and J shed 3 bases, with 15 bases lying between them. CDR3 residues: CASSRGDTPHYGYTF. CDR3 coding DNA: TGTGCCAGCAGCCGAGGGGACACCCCACACTATGGCTACACCTTC.

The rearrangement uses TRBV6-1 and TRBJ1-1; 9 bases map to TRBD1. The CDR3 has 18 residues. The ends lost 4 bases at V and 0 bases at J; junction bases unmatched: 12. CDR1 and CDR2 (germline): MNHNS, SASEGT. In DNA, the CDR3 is TGTGCCAGCAGTGCCTACAGGGGGCGGACAGGCATGAACACTGAAGCTTTCTTT. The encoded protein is CASSAYRGRTGMNTEAFF.

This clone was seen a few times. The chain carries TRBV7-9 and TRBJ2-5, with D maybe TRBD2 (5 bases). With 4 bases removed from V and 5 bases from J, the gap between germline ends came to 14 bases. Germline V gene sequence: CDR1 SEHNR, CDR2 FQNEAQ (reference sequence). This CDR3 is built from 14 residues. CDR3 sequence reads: CASSSPEGEETQYF. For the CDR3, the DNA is TGTGCCAGCAGCTCCCCCGAGGGAGAGGAGACCCAGTACTTC.

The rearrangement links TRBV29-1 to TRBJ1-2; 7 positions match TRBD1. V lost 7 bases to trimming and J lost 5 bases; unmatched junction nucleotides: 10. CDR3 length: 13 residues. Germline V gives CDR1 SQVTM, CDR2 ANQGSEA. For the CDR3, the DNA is TGCAGCGCCCCGACCCCAGGGGGGTATGGCTACACCTTC. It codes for CSAPTPGGYGYTF.